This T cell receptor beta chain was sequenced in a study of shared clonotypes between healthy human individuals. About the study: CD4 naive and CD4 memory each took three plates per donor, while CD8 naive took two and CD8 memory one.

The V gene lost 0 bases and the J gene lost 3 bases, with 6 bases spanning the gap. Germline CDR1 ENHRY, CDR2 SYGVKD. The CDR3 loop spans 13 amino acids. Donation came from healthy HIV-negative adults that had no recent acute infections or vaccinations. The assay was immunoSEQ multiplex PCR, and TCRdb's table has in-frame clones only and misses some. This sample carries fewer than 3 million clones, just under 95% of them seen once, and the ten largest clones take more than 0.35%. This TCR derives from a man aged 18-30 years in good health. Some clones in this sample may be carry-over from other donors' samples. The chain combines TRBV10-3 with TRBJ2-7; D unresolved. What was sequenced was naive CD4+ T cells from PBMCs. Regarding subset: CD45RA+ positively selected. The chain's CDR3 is CAISESVYYEQYF. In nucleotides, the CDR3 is TGTGCCATCAGTGAGTCGGTCTACTACGAGCAGTACTTC.